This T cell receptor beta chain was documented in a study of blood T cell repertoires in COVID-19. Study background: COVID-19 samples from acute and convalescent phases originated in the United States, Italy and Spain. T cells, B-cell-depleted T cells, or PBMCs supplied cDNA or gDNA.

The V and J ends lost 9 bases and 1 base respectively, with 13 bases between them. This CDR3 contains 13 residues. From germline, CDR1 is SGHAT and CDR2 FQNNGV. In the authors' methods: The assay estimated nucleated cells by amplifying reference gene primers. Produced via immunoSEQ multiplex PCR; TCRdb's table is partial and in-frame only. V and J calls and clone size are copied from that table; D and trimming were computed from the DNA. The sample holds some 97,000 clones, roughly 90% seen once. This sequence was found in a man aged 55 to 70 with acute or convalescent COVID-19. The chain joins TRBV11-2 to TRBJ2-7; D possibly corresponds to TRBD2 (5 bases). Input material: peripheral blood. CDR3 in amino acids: CASSGVGSYEQYF. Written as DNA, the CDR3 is TGTGCCAGTTCCGGGGTGGGGTCCTACGAGCAGTACTTC. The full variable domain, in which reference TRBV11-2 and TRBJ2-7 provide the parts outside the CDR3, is EAGVAQSPRYKIIEKRQSVAFWCNPISGHATLYWYQQILGQGPKLLIQFQNNGVVDDSQLPKDRFSAERLKGVDSTLKIQPAKLEDSAVYLCASSGVGSYEQYFGPGTRLTVT.